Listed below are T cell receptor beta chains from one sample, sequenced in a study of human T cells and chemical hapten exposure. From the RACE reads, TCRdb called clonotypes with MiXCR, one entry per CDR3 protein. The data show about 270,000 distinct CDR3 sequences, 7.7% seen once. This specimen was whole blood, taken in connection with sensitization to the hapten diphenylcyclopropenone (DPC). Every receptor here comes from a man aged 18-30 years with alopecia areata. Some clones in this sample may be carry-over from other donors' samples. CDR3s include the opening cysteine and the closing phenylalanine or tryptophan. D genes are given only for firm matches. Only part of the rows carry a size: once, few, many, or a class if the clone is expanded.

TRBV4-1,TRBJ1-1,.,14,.,CASSQGFSDTEAFF,TGCGCCAGCAGCCAAGGGTTTTCGGACACTGAAGCTTTCTTT
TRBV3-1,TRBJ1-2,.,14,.,CASSQEWAGYGYTF,TGTGCCAGCAGCCAAGAGTGGGCGGGCTATGGCTACACCTTC
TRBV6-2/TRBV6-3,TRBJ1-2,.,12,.,CASTPDSYGYTF,TGTGCCAGCACCCCGGACAGCTATGGCTACACCTTC
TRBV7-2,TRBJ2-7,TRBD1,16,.,CASSSQAGQGMYEQYF,TGTGCCAGCAGCTCACAAGCGGGACAGGGGATGTACGAGCAGTACTTC
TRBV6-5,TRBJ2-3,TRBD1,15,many,CASSYSGGAGNTQYF,TGTGCCAGCAGTTACTCAGGGGGCGCGGGTAATACGCAGTATTTT
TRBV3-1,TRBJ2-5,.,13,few,CAVSTDIEETQYF,TGTGCCGTTTCAACAGATATTGAAGAGACCCAGTACTTC
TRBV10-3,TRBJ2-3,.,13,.,CAISASDTDTQYF,TGTGCCATCAGCGCCAGTGACACAGATACGCAGTATTTT
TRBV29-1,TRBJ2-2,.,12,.,CSVPGQTGELFF,TGCAGCGTTCCTGGACAAACCGGGGAGCTGTTTTTT
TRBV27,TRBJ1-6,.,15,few,CASSLNEVPNSPLHF,TGTGCCAGCAGTTTAAACGAGGTGCCTAATTCACCCCTCCACTTT
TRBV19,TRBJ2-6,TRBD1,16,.,CASSRDSSSGANVLTF,TGTGCCAGTAGCCGGGACAGTAGCTCTGGGGCCAACGTCCTGACTTTC
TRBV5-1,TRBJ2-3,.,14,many,CASSFGARTDTQYF,TGCGCCAGCAGCTTCGGGGCGCGCACAGATACGCAGTATTTT
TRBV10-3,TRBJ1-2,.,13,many,CAISSARGYGYTF,TGTGCCATCAGTTCAGCTCGAGGATACGGCTACACCTTC
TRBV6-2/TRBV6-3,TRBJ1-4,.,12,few,CASSRNRQELFF,TGTGCCAGCAGTCGAAACCGGCAAGAACTGTTTTTT
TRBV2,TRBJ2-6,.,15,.,CASKWRSSGANVLTF,TGTGCCAGCAAGTGGCGGAGCTCTGGGGCCAACGTCCTGACTTTC
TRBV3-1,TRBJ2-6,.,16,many,CASSQGPAPGANVLTF,TGTGCCAGCAGCCAAGGTCCCGCCCCTGGGGCCAACGTCCTGACTTTC
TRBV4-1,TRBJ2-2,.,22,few,CASSQGLRRGPFLRGNTGELFF,TGCGCCAGCAGCCAAGGCCTACGCAGGGGCCCCTTTCTTAGGGGAAACACCGGGGAGCTGTTTTTT
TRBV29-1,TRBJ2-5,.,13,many,CSVGQVLQETQYF,TGCAGCGTTGGACAGGTACTTCAAGAGACCCAGTACTTC
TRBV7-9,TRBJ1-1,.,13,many,CASSPDRTSQAFF,TGTGCCAGCAGCCCCGACCGCACAAGTCAGGCTTTCTTT
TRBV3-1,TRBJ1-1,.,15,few,CASSQVHRRNTEAFF,TGTGCCAGCAGCCAAGTACACAGAAGGAACACTGAAGCTTTCTTT
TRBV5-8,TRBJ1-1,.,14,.,CASSPLQRNTEAFF,TGTGCCAGCAGCCCGTTACAGAGGAACACTGAAGCTTTCTTT
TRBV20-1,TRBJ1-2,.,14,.,CSASNWRPNYGYTF,TGCAGTGCTAGTAACTGGCGACCCAACTATGGCTACACCTTC
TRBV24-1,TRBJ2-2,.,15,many,CATEGTERNTGELFF,TGTGCCACTGAAGGGACTGAGCGGAACACCGGGGAGCTGTTTTTT
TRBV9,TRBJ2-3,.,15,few,CASSVSGRGPDTQYF,TGTGCCAGCAGCGTATCGGGTAGGGGCCCAGATACGCAGTATTTT
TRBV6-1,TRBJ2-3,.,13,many,CASEVRVDDTQYF,TGTGCCAGCGAGGTCAGGGTTGACGATACGCAGTATTTT
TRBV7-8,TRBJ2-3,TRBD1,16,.,CASSLPTGALTDTQYF,TGTGCCAGCAGCTTACCGACAGGGGCGCTCACAGATACGCAGTATTTT
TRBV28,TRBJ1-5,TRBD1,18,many,CASPDRDRDQYSNQPQHF,TGTGCCAGCCCGGACCGGGACAGGGATCAGTATAGCAATCAGCCCCAGCATTTT
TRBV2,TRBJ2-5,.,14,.,CASSLTGYGETQYF,TGTGCCAGCAGTCTCACAGGGTACGGAGAGACCCAGTACTTC
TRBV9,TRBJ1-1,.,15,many,CASSVSGTGNTEAFF,TGTGCCAGCAGCGTATCAGGGACTGGTAACACTGAAGCTTTCTTT
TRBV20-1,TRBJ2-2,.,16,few,CSARAGPPAGTGELFF,TGCAGTGCTAGAGCCGGGCCCCCAGCGGGCACCGGGGAGCTGTTTTTT
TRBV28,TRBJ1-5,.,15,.,CASRAPGPSGQPQHF,TGTGCCAGCAGAGCTCCGGGACCCTCTGGTCAGCCCCAGCATTTT
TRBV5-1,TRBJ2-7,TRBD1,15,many,CASSSQGETAYEQYF,TGCGCCAGCAGCTCCCAGGGGGAAACAGCCTACGAGCAGTACTTC
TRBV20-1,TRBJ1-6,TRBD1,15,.,CSGRAGGDAISPLHF,TGCAGTGGCCGGGCAGGGGGGGATGCCATTTCACCCCTCCACTTT
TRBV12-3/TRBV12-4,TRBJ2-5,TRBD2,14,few,CASNPQAGGETQYF,TGTGCCAGCAACCCACAGGCGGGGGGAGAGACCCAGTACTTC
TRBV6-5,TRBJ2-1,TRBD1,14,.,CASRGGQGIDEQFF,TGTGCCAGCAGGGGGGGACAGGGGATCGATGAGCAGTTCTTC
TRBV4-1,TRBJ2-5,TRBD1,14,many,CASSQTGGQETQYF,TGCGCCAGCAGCCAAACAGGGGGCCAAGAGACCCAGTACTTC
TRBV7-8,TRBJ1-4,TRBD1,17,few,CASSLGTGSATNEKLFF,TGTGCCAGCAGCTTAGGGACAGGGAGTGCAACTAATGAAAAACTGTTTTTT
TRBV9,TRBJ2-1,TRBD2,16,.,CASSATTSGAYNEQFF,TGTGCCAGCAGCGCGACTACTAGCGGGGCCTACAATGAGCAGTTCTTC
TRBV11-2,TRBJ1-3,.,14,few,CASSSRLSGNTIYF,TGTGCCAGCAGCTCCCGCCTCTCTGGAAACACCATATATTTT
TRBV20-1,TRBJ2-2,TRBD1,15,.,CSARSGQGVTGELFF,TGCAGTGCTAGGAGTGGACAGGGGGTCACCGGGGAGCTGTTTTTT
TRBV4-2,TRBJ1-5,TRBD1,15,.,CASSLNQGAEVPQHF,TGTGCCAGCAGCCTCAATCAGGGGGCAGAAGTTCCCCAGCATTTT
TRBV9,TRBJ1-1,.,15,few,CASSVAAAPNTEAFF,TGTGCCAGCAGCGTAGCGGCGGCTCCGAACACTGAAGCTTTCTTT
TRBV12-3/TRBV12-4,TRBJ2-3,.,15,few,CASSFGDGGTDTQYF,TGTGCCAGCAGTTTCGGGGACGGGGGAACAGATACGCAGTATTTT
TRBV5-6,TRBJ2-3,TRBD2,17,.,CASSPPLWEGHTDTQYF,TGTGCCAGCAGCCCGCCCCTTTGGGAGGGGCACACAGATACGCAGTATTTT
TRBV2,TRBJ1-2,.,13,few,CASSVSFGDGYTF,TGTGCCAGCAGTGTCTCCTTTGGGGATGGCTACACCTTC
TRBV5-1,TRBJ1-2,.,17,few,CASSLDFLRDSSYGYTF,TGCGCCAGCAGCTTGGATTTTTTACGAGACAGCAGCTATGGCTACACCTTC
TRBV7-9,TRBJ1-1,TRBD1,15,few,CASSPPDRGDAEAFF,TGTGCCAGCAGCCCCCCGGACAGGGGAGACGCTGAAGCTTTCTTT
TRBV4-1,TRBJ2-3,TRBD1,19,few,CASSQARDSRYSSTDTQYF,TGCGCCAGCAGCCAAGCTAGGGACAGCCGTTACTCTAGCACAGATACGCAGTATTTT
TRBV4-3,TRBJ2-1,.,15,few,CASSRGPARDNEQFF,TGCGCCAGCAGCCGGGGCCCGGCCCGGGACAATGAGCAGTTCTTC
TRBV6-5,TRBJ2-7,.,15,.,CASSNGPDGSYEQYF,TGTGCCAGCAGCAACGGCCCAGACGGATCCTACGAGCAGTACTTC